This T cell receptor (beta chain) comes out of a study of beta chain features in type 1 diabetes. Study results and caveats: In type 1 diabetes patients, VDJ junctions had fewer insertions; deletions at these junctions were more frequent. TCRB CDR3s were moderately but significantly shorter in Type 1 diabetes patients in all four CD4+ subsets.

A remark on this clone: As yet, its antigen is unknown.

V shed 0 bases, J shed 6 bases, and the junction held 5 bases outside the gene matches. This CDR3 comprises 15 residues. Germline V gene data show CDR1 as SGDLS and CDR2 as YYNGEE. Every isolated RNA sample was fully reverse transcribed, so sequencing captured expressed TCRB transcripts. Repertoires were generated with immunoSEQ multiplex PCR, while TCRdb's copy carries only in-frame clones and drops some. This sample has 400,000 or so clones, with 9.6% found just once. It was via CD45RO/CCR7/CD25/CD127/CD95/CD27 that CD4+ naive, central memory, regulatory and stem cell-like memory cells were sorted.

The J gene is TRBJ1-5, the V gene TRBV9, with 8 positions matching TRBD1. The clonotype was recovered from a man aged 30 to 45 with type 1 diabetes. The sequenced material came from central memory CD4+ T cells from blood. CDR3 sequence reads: CASSVGSGGGQPQHF. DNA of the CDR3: TGTGCCAGCAGCGTAGGGTCAGGGGGCGGTCAGCCCCAGCATTTT.